This T cell receptor (beta chain) was observed in a study of blood T cell repertoires in COVID-19. Study context: Samples came from the United States, Italy and Spain, spanning acute and convalescent COVID-19. Nucleic acid was either cDNA or gDNA, and it came from T cells, B-cell-depleted T cells, or PBMCs.

Original handling: Amplification from reference gene primers served as the basis for estimated nucleated cell counts. Profiled with immunoSEQ multiplex PCR; TCRdb holds only in-frame clones, not every one. The V and J calls and clone size were taken over from that table, and D and trimming were inferred from the DNA. The table lists about 250,000 clones, about 80% of them singletons. V dropped 0 bases and J dropped 1 base, with 11 bases sitting between them. The germline V gene encodes CDR1 SGHNT and CDR2 YYREEE (reference sequence). The CDR3 spans 15 residues. The receptor comes from a man older than 75 with acute or convalescent COVID-19. This rearrangement joins TRBV5-4 to TRBJ2-7; a weak D match, TRBD2 (6 bases). The sequenced sample was peripheral blood. The CDR3: CASSLAGAASYEQYF. In DNA form, the CDR3 reads TGTGCCAGCAGCTTGGCGGGAGCAGCATCCTACGAGCAGTACTTC.